The 31 T cell receptor beta chains reported below all come from one sample, sequenced in a study of control samples from healthy donors and cancer patients. Repertoires were generated with immunoSEQ multiplex PCR, while TCRdb's copy carries only in-frame clones and drops some. The repertoire holds 46,000 or so clones, just over 90% seen once, with about 0.8% in the top ten. The sequenced sample consisted of PBMCs. The source of these receptors is a man aged 25-40 years with colorectal cancer.

The chain has TRBV9 and TRBJ2-2; either TRBD1 or TRBD2 may fit D (5 bases each). Trimming took off 0 bases at V and 6 bases at J, with 12 bases between the two ends. Germline V gene sequence: CDR1 SGDLS, CDR2 YYNGEE. The CDR3 runs to 15 residues. The CDR3 DNA reads TGTGCCAGCAGCGTAGTCGAGGGGCCGGCCGGGGAGCTGTTTTTT. This encodes CASSVVEGPAGELFF.

The chain has TRBV2 and TRBJ1-2; 9 nucleotides agree with TRBD1. The CDR3 is 12 residues long. The V gene's germline CDR1 is SNHLY and CDR2 FYNNEI. The junction had 4 bases not matched to a gene; V was cut back by 6 bases and J by 8 bases. Here the CDR3 reads CASRGQGWGYTF. CDR3 nucleotide sequence: TGTGCCAGCAGGGGACAGGGTTGGGGCTACACCTTC.

The CDR3 loop is CASSLYSPGDEQFF. For the CDR3, the DNA is TGTGCCAGCAGTTTATATTCCCCCGGGGATGAGCAGTTCTTC. The V gene is TRBV27, the J gene TRBJ2-1; maybe TRBD2 (5 bases). Germline-derived CDR1 and CDR2 are MNHEY and SMNVEV (reference sequence). Trimming cost V 1 base and J 8 bases, with 12 bases left between them. The CDR3 covers 14 residues.

The chain carries TRBV19 and TRBJ1-2; 11 positions match TRBD1. Per the germline V gene, CDR1 is LNHDA and CDR2 is SQIVND (reference sequence). The CDR3 consists of 14 residues. The junction had 10 bases not matched to a gene; V was cut back by 9 bases and J by 7 bases. CDR3 in DNA: TGTGCCAGCGAATGGGGGACAGGGGGACTTGGCTACACCTTC. Translation: CASEWGTGGLGYTF.

J is TRBJ1-1 and V is TRBV4-2; weak D call: TRBD1 (6 bases). The ends were cut back, 4 bases at V and 5 bases at J, with 14 bases in the middle. Germline V CDR1 and CDR2: LGHNA, YNFKEQ. This CDR3 spans 14 amino acids. CDR3 DNA sequence: TGTGCCAGCAGCCTCCGACAGGAGGGAACTGAAGCTTTCTTT. It translates to CASSLRQEGTEAFF.

V gene TRBV29-1 combines with J gene TRBJ1-1; the D is unclear. This CDR3 has 13 residues. V was cut by 5 bases and J by 1 base, with 11 bases left in between. The V gene's germline CDR1 is SQVTM and CDR2 ANQGSEA. The chain's CDR3 is CSVPREGNTEAFF. For the CDR3, the DNA is TGCAGCGTTCCCCGGGAGGGGAACACTGAAGCTTTCTTT.

This chain connects TRBV6-5 to TRBJ2-7; D gene unclear. This CDR3 contains 14 residues. The germline gives CDR1 MNHEY, CDR2 SVGAGI. The V end was cut by 1 base, the J end by 2 bases, with 9 bases between. The DNA of the CDR3 is TGTGCCAGCAGTTACTACGAAAGTGCCTACGAGCAGTACTTC. Residues: CASSYYESAYEQYF.

The chain couples TRBV25-1 to TRBJ2-2; no clear D gene. The CDR3 runs to 12 residues. The germline gives CDR1 MGHDK, CDR2 SYGVNS. Trimming pared 4 bases from V and 4 bases from J, leaving 4 bases between. Written as DNA, the CDR3 is TGTGCCAGCAGTGCCTTCACCGGGGAGCTGTTTTTT. Encoded protein: CASSAFTGELFF.

The chain employs TRBV3-1 (or the pseudogene TRBV3-2) and TRBJ1-2; TRBD1 agrees at 8 bases. CDR1 and CDR2 (germline): LGHDT, YNNKEL (reference sequence). J lost 4 bases, V lost 4 bases, and 14 bases had no gene match. The CDR3 loop spans 17 amino acids. CDR3 sequence: CASSPLGHLQGAYGYTF. The CDR3, as DNA: TGTGCCAGCAGCCCGCTGGGACATCTTCAGGGGGCCTATGGCTACACCTTC.

The chain carries TRBV6-2 or TRBV6-3 and TRBJ1-5; 10 bases are shared with TRBD1. Unmatched junction bases numbered 13, after V lost 4 bases and J lost 7 bases. The CDR3 runs to 17 residues. Germline V gene sequence: CDR1 MNHEY, CDR2 SVGEGT. The CDR3 region has the DNA TGTGCCAGCAGTTTCGAAATGTTGACAGGGGGCTGGCAGCCCCAGCATTTT. Translated: CASSFEMLTGGWQPQHF.

The chain employs TRBV28 and TRBJ2-1; a weak D match, TRBD1 (6 bases). The length of the CDR3 is 16 residues. Per germline, CDR1 MDHEN and CDR2 SYDVKM. Trimming took 6 bases from V and 2 from J, leaving 17 bases between them. Here the CDR3 DNA reads TGTGCCAGCAGATCAGCAGGGGCATATGCCTACAATGAGCAGTTCTTC. Its protein product is CASRSAGAYAYNEQFF.

V and J are TRBV20-1 and TRBJ1-2, with D tentatively TRBD1 (5 bases). The V gene's germline CDR1 is DFQATT and CDR2 SNEGSKA (reference sequence). The CDR3 spans 11 residues. Trimming left V 5 bases short and J 3 bases short, with 7 bases between. CDR3 nucleotides: TGCAGTGCTCTGACAGACTATGGCTACACCTTC. Translated: CSALTDYGYTF.

This chain connects TRBV6-6 to TRBJ2-7; 7 nucleotides align to TRBD1. The germline V gene encodes CDR1 MNHNY and CDR2 SVGAGI (reference sequence). Unmatched junction bases numbered 2, after V lost 0 bases and J lost 3 bases. The CDR3 runs 14 residues. This CDR3 is CASSYSRDSYEQYV. For the CDR3, the DNA is TGTGCCAGCAGTTACTCCCGGGACAGCTACGAGCAGTACGTC.

V gene TRBV20-1 combines with J gene TRBJ2-7; D is unclear. The length of the CDR3 is 11 residues. The germline CDR1 and CDR2 sequences are DFQATT and SNEGSKA (reference sequence). V shed 2 bases and J shed 3 bases, with 5 bases lying between them. The CDR3 nucleotides read TGCAGTGCTAGACAGGACTACGAGCAGTACTTC. It encodes CSARQDYEQYF.

The chain joins TRBV5-1 to TRBJ1-1; D is unclear. Germline assignment: CDR1 SGHRS and CDR2 YFSETQ. The CDR3 is made up of 14 amino acids. V dropped 5 bases and J dropped 0 bases, with 11 bases sitting between them. The CDR3 DNA follows: TGCGCCAGCAGTGAAGGGCCCATGAACACTGAAGCTTTCTTT. The encoded protein is CASSEGPMNTEAFF.

This chain connects TRBV7-6 to TRBJ2-2, with 9 bases that match TRBD1. Germline V lookup: CDR1 SGHVS, CDR2 FNYEAQ. Trimming removed 6 bases from V and 4 bases from J; junction bases left unmatched: 15. CDR3 size: 18 residues. The CDR3, as DNA: TGTGCCAGCAGTCAACCAATAACAGGGGGCGTCTTCACCGGGGAGCTGTTTTTT. It encodes CASSQPITGGVFTGELFF.

The CDR3, as DNA: TGTGCCAGCAGCAGTCTAGCGGGGGGCACCTACAATGAGCAGTTCTTC. Translating it yields CASSSLAGGTYNEQFF. The chain recombines TRBV5-4 with TRBJ2-1; 11 nucleotides match TRBD2. V shed 4 bases, J shed 2 bases, and the junction held 5 bases outside the gene matches. The germline CDR1 and CDR2 sequences are SGHNT and YYREEE (reference sequence). The CDR3 extends over 16 amino acids.

The rearrangement uses TRBV4-3 and TRBJ2-7, with D perhaps TRBD1 (5 bases). From germline, CDR1 is LGHNA and CDR2 YSLEER. V lost 0 bases and J 0 bases, leaving 12 bases between the germline ends. The CDR3 has 16 amino acids. The CDR3 DNA reads as TGCGCCAGCAGCCAAGATTGGGGCGAGAGCTCCTACGAGCAGTACTTC. The encoded protein is CASSQDWGESSYEQYF.

This chain links TRBV18 with TRBJ1-5, with D maybe TRBD1 (5 bases). The CDR3 has 13 amino acids. The V end was cut by 3 bases, the J end by 5 bases, with 8 bases between. Germline CDR1 KGHSH, CDR2 LQKENI. CDR3 DNA sequence: TGTGCCAGCTCACCCCTCAGGGATCAGCCCCAGCATTTT. Translating it yields CASSPLRDQPQHF.

This chain joins TRBV6-6 and TRBJ2-7, with D perhaps TRBD1 (6 bases). This CDR3 region has 13 residues. V lost 0 bases, J lost 3 bases, and 6 bases lay in between. Germline V CDR1 and CDR2: MNHNY, SVGAGI (reference sequence). In nucleotides, the CDR3 is TGTGCCAGCAGTTACTCGACAGGCTACGAGCAGTACGTC. Its protein product is CASSYSTGYEQYV.

This rearrangement joins TRBV5-5 to TRBJ2-7, with 8 bases that match TRBD1. J gave up 1 base and V 4 bases, and 7 bases lay outside the gene matches. Germline V lookup: CDR1 SGHKS, CDR2 YYEKEE (reference sequence). This CDR3 contains 15 residues. CDR3 in amino acids: CASSVRQGISYEQYF. For the CDR3, the DNA is TGTGCCAGCAGCGTACGACAGGGGATATCCTACGAGCAGTACTTC.

This clone was seen only once. The J gene is TRBJ2-3, the V gene TRBV5-4; 10 bases align to TRBD2. The CDR3 runs 18 residues. J lost 6 bases, V lost 6 bases, and 19 bases had no gene match. Germline loops: CDR1 SGHNT, CDR2 YYREEE (reference sequence). CDR3 loop: CASTVKGAGGPDSDTQYF. The CDR3 DNA follows: TGTGCCAGCACCGTTAAGGGAGCGGGGGGGCCCGATTCTGATACGCAGTATTTT.

This chain connects TRBV5-5 to TRBJ1-1; D is unresolved. Germline assignment: CDR1 SGHKS and CDR2 YYEKEE (reference sequence). Trimming left V 7 bases short and J 0 bases short, with 7 bases between. The CDR3 contains 12 residues. CDR3 nucleotides: TGTGCCAGCGGCAACATGAACACTGAAGCTTTCTTT. Translation gives CASGNMNTEAFF.

This CDR3 reads CASSYLRGVQDYGYTF. Here the CDR3 DNA reads TGTGCCAGCAGTTACTTGCGGGGGGTACAAGACTATGGCTACACCTTC. The chain joins TRBV6-5 to TRBJ1-2, with D perhaps TRBD1 (5 bases). In germline, CDR1 is MNHEY, CDR2 SVGAGI. This CDR3 has 16 amino acids. V was trimmed by 1 base and J by 3 bases, leaving 15 bases between them.

This clone was observed once. The gene calls are TRBV6-4 and TRBJ2-1; possible D gene TRBD1, 7 bases. Germline CDR1 reads MRHNA; CDR2 reads SNTAGT. V dropped 8 bases and J dropped 1 base, with 30 bases sitting between them. The CDR3 extends over 20 amino acids. The CDR3, as DNA: TGTGCCAGCTCAAAGCAGGGCCAGGGGGGTTCGGCTTTTTCCTACAATGAGCAGTTCTTC. Encoded protein: CASSKQGQGGSAFSYNEQFF.

The chain is built from TRBV2 and TRBJ2-3; 12 bases align to TRBD2. The V gene end was trimmed by 5 bases and the J gene end by 6 bases; junction bases not matched to a gene: 6. From germline, CDR1 is SNHLY and CDR2 FYNNEI. The CDR3 is made up of 15 amino acids. In DNA form, the CDR3 reads TGTGCCAGCAGTTTTATCCTAGCGGGGGGGGATACGCAGTATTTT. It is translated as CASSFILAGGDTQYF.

The chain joins TRBV9 to TRBJ2-1, with 7 bases matching TRBD1. CDR1 is SGDLS, CDR2 YYNGEE, per germline. This CDR3 has 15 residues. The junction had 8 bases not matched to a gene; V was cut back by 3 bases and J by 5 bases. This chain's CDR3 is CASSALWDSNNEQFF. Written as DNA, the CDR3 is TGTGCCAGCAGCGCCCTATGGGACAGTAACAATGAGCAGTTCTTC.

This clone occurred once. The CDR3 is CAWSVPGGQGVNVLYPPQHF. CDR3 DNA: TGTGCCTGGAGTGTCCCAGGGGGACAGGGGGTAAATGTGCTTTATCCGCCCCAGCATTTT. The rearrangement links TRBV30 to TRBJ1-5; TRBD1 matches at 11 bases. The CDR3 has 20 residues. Looked up from germline, CDR1 is GTSNPN and CDR2 is SVGIG (reference sequence). Trimming at V came to 0 bases and at J to 9 bases, leaving 22 bases not matched to a gene.

This rearrangement joins TRBV4-1 to TRBJ2-3; no clear D. Deletions cut 5 bases from V and 2 bases from J, with 17 bases between. From germline, CDR1 is MGHRA and CDR2 YSYEKL. The CDR3 length is 16 residues. As DNA, the CDR3 is TGCGCCAGCAGCAAAGTAAACACAGATAACACAGATACGCAGTATTTT. Its protein is CASSKVNTDNTDTQYF.

The rearrangement uses TRBV29-1 and TRBJ2-4; TRBD1 might be the D (6 bases). Trimming removed 5 bases at V and 2 bases at J, with 10 bases between. CDR1 is SQVTM and CDR2 is ANQGSEA in the germline V gene. CDR3 size: 13 residues. The CDR3 reads CSVSDRSKNIQYF. The DNA of the CDR3 is TGCAGCGTTAGCGACAGGTCCAAAAACATTCAGTACTTC.

This clone was detected only once. The chain carries TRBV7-2 and TRBJ2-1; D not resolved. Deletions cut 3 bases from V and 6 bases from J, with 6 bases between. CDR3 size: 12 residues. Per the germline V gene, CDR1 is SGHTA and CDR2 is FQGNSA. The CDR3 spells CASSFTFNEQFF. CDR3 coding DNA: TGTGCCAGCAGCTTCACATTCAATGAGCAGTTCTTC.